A single sample is the source of the 26 T cell receptor beta chains below, sequenced in a study of PD-L1 blockade in urothelial cancer (dated by TCRdb to about 2017). Library preparation employed the immunoSEQ multiplex PCR assay. The clones in this table, taken by TCRdb from immuneACCESS, are in-frame only. Not every clone is retained; where verified, under half of the shortfall comes from an unresolved V gene, and the cause of the rest is unknown. This sample has about 52,000 clones in its table, and about three quarters of those were observed once. The biggest ten clones account for roughly 3.9% of the sample. The time point label for this specimen denotes: pretreatment peripheral blood. Source: PBMCs, taken around atezolizumab (anti-PD-L1) treatment. The receptor set was obtained from a man between 65 and 85 years old with urothelial cancer.

The chain is built from TRBV19 and TRBJ2-5; no clear D. The CDR3 extends over 16 amino acids. Trimming cost V 3 bases and J 4 bases, with 18 bases left between them. CDR1 is LNHDA and CDR2 is SQIVND in the germline V gene (reference sequence). The DNA of the CDR3 is TGTGCCAGTAGTATTGGTCAAGTCTCCGTGGCAGAGACCCAGTACTTC. It codes for CASSIGQVSVAETQYF.

This CDR3 is CASSHGGGNTEAFF. As DNA, the CDR3 is TGTGCCAGTAGCCATGGCGGGGGCAACACTGAAGCTTTCTTT. The V and J genes are TRBV19 and TRBJ1-1; possible D gene TRBD1, 6 bases. CDR1 and CDR2 from the germline V gene are LNHDA and SQIVND (reference sequence). Trimming removed 6 bases at V and 2 bases at J, with 13 bases between. CDR3 size: 14 residues. Full variable domain (outside the CDR3, taken from reference TRBV19 and TRBJ1-1): DGGITQSPKYLFRKEGQNVTLSCEQNLNHDAMYWYRQDPGQGLRLIYYSQIVNDFQKGDIAEGYSVSREKKESFPLTVTSAQKNPTAFYLCASSHGGGNTEAFFGQGTRLTVV.

The sample holds a few counts of this clone. This chain connects TRBV11-3 to TRBJ1-3, with 7 nucleotides matching TRBD1. The CDR3 is made up of 14 amino acids. Looked up from germline, CDR1 is SGHNT and CDR2 is YENEEA. J lost 3 bases, V lost 3 bases, and 2 bases had no gene match. The CDR3 reads CASSFGTDGNTIYF. The CDR3 DNA is TGTGCCAGCAGCTTTGGGACAGATGGAAACACCATATATTTT.

This clone was observed a single time. This sequence joins TRBV9 and TRBJ1-1; D is uncertain. Germline values: CDR1 SGDLS, CDR2 YYNGEE. The CDR3 has 13 residues. Trimming took 3 bases from V and 0 from J, leaving 6 bases between them. The CDR3 nucleotides are TGTGCCAGCAGCGCATACTTGAACACTGAAGCTTTCTTT. Translating gives CASSAYLNTEAFF.

Concerning this clone: Its ends do not fully match the called genes, so a read error is possible. Written as DNA, the CDR3 is TGTGCCAGCTCCCCACCAGGGGTAACTGAAGCTTTCTTT. It specifies CASSPPGVTEAFF. The chain carries TRBV18 and TRBJ1-1; D may be TRBD1 (6 bases). The germline CDR1 and CDR2 sequences are KGHSH and LQKENI. This CDR3 region has 13 residues.

The V call is TRBV9, the J call TRBJ2-5; 12 bases align to TRBD2. Germline V gene lookup returns CDR1 SGDLS and CDR2 YYNGEE. The CDR3 spans 17 residues. The J segment lost 3 bases and the V segment lost 0 bases, leaving 6 bases of the junction unmatched. CDR3 region: CASSVGRTSGTEETQYF. The CDR3 coding sequence is TGTGCCAGCAGCGTAGGGAGGACTAGCGGGACGGAAGAGACCCAGTACTTC.

As concerns this clone: The sample carries other DNA sequences with the same CDR3. J is TRBJ2-3 and V is TRBV11-3; 8 nucleotides agree with TRBD1. Trimming removed 5 bases from V and 1 base from J; junction bases left unmatched: 5. CDR1 and CDR2 from the germline V gene are SGHNT and YENEEA. The CDR3 sequence is 15 residues long. CDR3 in DNA: TGTGCCAGCAGCCGACAGGGGCTTCGCACAGATACGCAGTATTTT. This gives the protein CASSRQGLRTDTQYF.

V and J are TRBV7-9 and TRBJ2-1; 11 positions agree with TRBD2. Germline V gives CDR1 SEHNR, CDR2 FQNEAQ (reference sequence). The trim removed 7 bases at V and 8 bases at J, leaving 13 bases unmatched. The CDR3 length is 16 residues. CDR3 sequence (DNA): TGTGCCAGCACCACACTTCTAGCGGGAGGTTCGGATGAGCAGTTCTTC. This encodes CASTTLLAGGSDEQFF.

The J gene is TRBJ2-4, the V gene TRBV6-1, with D possibly being TRBD2 (5 bases). With 6 bases removed from V and 0 bases from J, the gap between germline ends came to 6 bases. The CDR3 is 13 residues long. Germline V CDR1 and CDR2: MNHNS, SASEGT. In nucleotides, the CDR3 is TGTGCCAGCAGCGAGGGAGCCAAAAACATTCAGTACTTC. Translation gives CASSEGAKNIQYF.

This chain uses TRBV19 with TRBJ1-5; D is unresolved. This CDR3 has 17 amino acids. Trimming shortened V by 3 bases and J by 0 bases, and 15 bases separated the two germline ends. Germline-derived CDR1 and CDR2 are LNHDA and SQIVND (reference sequence). For the CDR3, the DNA is TGTGCCAGTAGTATCTACCACAGTTCGACTAGCAATCAGCCCCAGCATTTT. The encoded protein is CASSIYHSSTSNQPQHF.

The chain recombines TRBV19 with TRBJ2-3; TRBD1 agrees at 7 bases. CDR3 length: 15 residues. V dropped 7 bases and J dropped 2; count of bases not matched to a gene: 9. In germline, CDR1 is LNHDA, CDR2 SQIVND (reference sequence). CDR3 residues: CASKGGQAITDTQYF. Written as DNA, the CDR3 is TGTGCCAGTAAAGGCGGACAGGCGATCACAGATACGCAGTATTTT. The whole variable domain, remainder taken from reference TRBV19 and TRBJ2-3, is DGGITQSPKYLFRKEGQNVTLSCEQNLNHDAMYWYRQDPGQGLRLIYYSQIVNDFQKGDIAEGYSVSREKKESFPLTVTSAQKNPTAFYLCASKGGQAITDTQYFGPGTRLTVL.

The V call is TRBV15, the J call TRBJ2-3, with D possibly being TRBD2 (6 bases). Germline V gene lookup returns CDR1 LNHNV and CDR2 YYDKDF (reference sequence). Trimming pared 1 base from V and 2 bases from J, leaving 10 bases between. CDR3 size: 15 residues. The CDR3 loop is CATSRARGVTDTQYF. CDR3 DNA: TGTGCCACCAGCAGAGCGCGGGGAGTCACAGATACGCAGTATTTT.

V gene TRBV18 combines with J gene TRBJ2-7, with TRBD2 as a possible D gene (6 bases). V gave up 2 bases and J gave up 0 bases, with 14 bases separating them. Per germline, CDR1 KGHSH and CDR2 LQKENI. The CDR3 contains 16 residues. CDR3 DNA sequence: TGTGCCAGCTCACCAATGGGACTCCAGAGCTCCTACGAGCAGTACTTC. It codes for CASSPMGLQSSYEQYF.

The rearrangement links TRBV5-4 to TRBJ1-2; D gene unclear. The germline V gene has CDR1 SGHNT and CDR2 YYREEE (reference sequence). V lost 0 bases to trimming and J lost 0 bases, with 12 bases between them. The CDR3 extends over 16 amino acids. CDR3 in DNA: TGTGCCAGCAGCTTGGATGGCGGATACGCTAACTATGGCTACACCTTC. It yields the protein CASSLDGGYANYGYTF.

V usage is TRBV28 and J usage is TRBJ2-1; D is ambiguous. The V and J ends lost 5 bases and 8 bases respectively, with 4 bases between them. Germline CDR1 and CDR2: MDHEN and SYDVKM. The CDR3 has 10 amino acids. The CDR3 nucleotides are TGTGCCAGCAGTGAGTATGAGCAGTTCTTC. It codes for CASSEYEQFF.

The V and J genes are TRBV30 and TRBJ2-2; D is unresolved. The CDR3 length is 15 residues. Trimming took off 4 bases at V and 0 bases at J, with 12 bases between the two ends. The germline CDR1 and CDR2 sequences are GTSNPN and SVGIG (reference sequence). This CDR3 is CAWTRTNANTGELFF. DNA for the CDR3: TGTGCCTGGACCAGAACCAACGCGAACACCGGGGAGCTGTTTTTT.

The chain links TRBV30 to TRBJ2-1; D gene uncertain. Germline V lookup: CDR1 GTSNPN, CDR2 SVGIG (reference sequence). V lost 0 bases and J 10 bases, leaving 4 bases between the germline ends. The CDR3 runs 10 residues. DNA for the CDR3: TGTGCCTGGAGTGTGCGGGAGCAGTTCTTC. It specifies CAWSVREQFF. Combining the CDR3 with reference TRBV30 and TRBJ2-1 gives the whole variable domain SQTIHQWPATLVQPVGSPLSLECTVEGTSNPNLYWYRQAAGRGLQLLFYSVGIGQISSEVPQNLSASRPQDRQFILSSKKLLLSDSGFYLCAWSVREQFFGPGTRLTVL.

The V gene is TRBV4-1, the J gene TRBJ2-2; D perhaps matches TRBD1 (6 bases). CDR1 and CDR2 (germline): MGHRA, YSYEKL. Trimming removed 5 bases at V and 3 bases at J, with 16 bases between. The length of the CDR3 is 16 residues. This CDR3 reads CASSVHGTRDTGELFF. Here the CDR3 DNA reads TGCGCCAGCAGCGTTCACGGGACAAGGGACACCGGGGAGCTGTTTTTT.

This sequence joins TRBV19 and TRBJ2-7; D may be TRBD1 (6 bases). Germline V lookup: CDR1 LNHDA, CDR2 SQIVND (reference sequence). Trimming removed 6 bases from V and 2 bases from J, with 8 bases in between. The CDR3 runs 12 residues. This CDR3 reads CASRGDTYEQYF. CDR3 sequence (DNA): TGTGCCAGTAGAGGGGACACCTACGAGCAGTACTTC.

CDR3 amino acids: CASSPHGDQETQYF. As DNA, the CDR3 is TGTGCCAGCAGCCCCCACGGGGACCAAGAGACCCAGTACTTC. The chain has TRBV7-2 and TRBJ2-5, with D possibly TRBD2 on 5 matching bases. CDR1 and CDR2 from the germline V gene are SGHTA and FQGNSA. The ends were cut back, 5 bases at V and 0 bases at J, with 10 bases in the middle. The CDR3 runs 14 residues.

This clone came up a few times. J is TRBJ1-2 and V is TRBV30, with D unclear. V was pared by 4 bases and J by 9 bases, with 15 bases between. Germline V lookup: CDR1 GTSNPN, CDR2 SVGIG (reference sequence). The CDR3 covers 12 residues. As DNA, the CDR3 is TGTGCCTGGAACCTTGGGCTGTCAAGCTACACCTTC. It translates to CAWNLGLSSYTF.

Written as DNA, the CDR3 is TGTGCCAGCAGCTTAATTTCGAACACCATATATTTT. It is translated as CASSLISNTIYF. V is TRBV13 and J is TRBJ1-3; D call uncertain. The V end lost 2 bases, the J end lost 7 bases, and 6 bases lay between the germline ends. The CDR3 has 12 residues. Germline-derived CDR1 and CDR2 are PRHDT and FYEKMQ (reference sequence). The variable domain in full, completed from reference TRBV13 and TRBJ1-3, reads AAGVIQSPRHLIKEKRETATLKCYPIPRHDTVYWYQQGPGQDPQFLISFYEKMQSDKGSIPDRFSAQQFSDYHSELNMSSLELGDSALYFCASSLISNTIYFGEGSWLTVV.

The chain recombines TRBV4-2 with TRBJ2-3, with 8 bases fitting TRBD2. The germline CDR1 and CDR2 sequences are LGHNA and YNFKEQ. The CDR3 spans 15 residues. J lost 2 bases, V lost 8 bases, and 9 bases had no gene match. The CDR3 here is CASRGIAGPTDTQYF. The CDR3 nucleotides read TGTGCCAGCCGCGGGATAGCGGGGCCCACAGATACGCAGTATTTT.

This clone was recorded a few times. At one end, the junction sequence differs from germline, possibly due to a read error. This rearrangement joins TRBV29-1 to TRBJ1-3, with D maybe TRBD1 (5 bases). This CDR3 contains 11 residues. Germline loops: CDR1 SQVTM, CDR2 ANQGSEA. The CDR3 is CSATDGDTIYF. CDR3 DNA: TGCAGCGCGACAGATGGAGACACCATATATTTT.

At least ten counts were recorded for this clone. J is TRBJ1-1 and V is TRBV5-1; 8 positions match TRBD1. Germline V lookup: CDR1 SGHRS, CDR2 YFSETQ. The junction had 5 bases not matched to a gene; V was cut back by 0 bases and J by 4 bases. The CDR3 sequence is 15 residues long. In nucleotides, the CDR3 is TGCGCCAGCAGCTTGGGAACAGGGGGTGGCACTGAAGCTTTCTTT. This sequence encodes CASSLGTGGGTEAFF.

The genes are TRBV2 and TRBJ1-4; unclear D gene. Germline loops: CDR1 SNHLY, CDR2 FYNNEI. There are 12 residues in the CDR3. Trimming shortened V by 4 bases and J by 12 bases, and 12 bases separated the two germline ends. CDR3 DNA sequence: TGTGCCAGCAGTGGTGCGGGGAGAGAACTGTTTTTT. It encodes CASSGAGRELFF.